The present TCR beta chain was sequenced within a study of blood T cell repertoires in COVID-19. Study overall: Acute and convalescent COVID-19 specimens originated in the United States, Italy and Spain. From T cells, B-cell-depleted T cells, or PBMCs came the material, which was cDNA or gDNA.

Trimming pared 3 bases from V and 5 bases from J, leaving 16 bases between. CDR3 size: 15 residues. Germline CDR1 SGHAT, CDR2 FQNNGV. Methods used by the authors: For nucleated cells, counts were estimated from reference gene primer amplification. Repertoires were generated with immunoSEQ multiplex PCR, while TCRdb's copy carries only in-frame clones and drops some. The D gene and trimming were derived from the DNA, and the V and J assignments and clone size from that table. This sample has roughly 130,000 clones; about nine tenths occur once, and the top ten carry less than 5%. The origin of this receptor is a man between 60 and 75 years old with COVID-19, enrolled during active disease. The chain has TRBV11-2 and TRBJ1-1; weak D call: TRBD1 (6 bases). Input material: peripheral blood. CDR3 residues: CASSFIGGAGTEAFF. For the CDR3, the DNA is TGTGCCAGCAGCTTTATCGGGGGGGCGGGAACTGAAGCTTTCTTT.